The 25 T cell receptor beta chains in this list originate from one sample, sequenced in a study of cytomegalovirus exposure and HLA in healthy donors. It was with 60 Vbeta and 13 Jbeta primers that the PCR ran. Assay used: immunoSEQ multiplex PCR; TCRdb lists only in-frame clones, some missing. The sample records almost 95,000 clones, roughly 63% being singletons. Sequencing was carried out using PBMCs. The receptor source for this set is a man aged 50-59 years in good health and CMV-seronegative.

This chain joins TRBV19 and TRBJ2-2, with TRBD1 as a possible D gene (5 bases). CDR1 is LNHDA, CDR2 SQIVND, per germline (reference sequence). The CDR3 is 14 amino acids. V gave up 2 bases and J gave up 4 bases, with 8 bases separating them. The chain's CDR3 is CASSILRGTGELFF. In nucleotides, the CDR3 is TGTGCCAGTAGTATACTTAGGGGCACCGGGGAGCTGTTTTTT.

This rearrangement joins TRBV4-3 to TRBJ1-3; TRBD1 agrees at 9 bases. Germline-derived CDR1 and CDR2 are LGHNA and YSLEER. The V gene end was trimmed by 2 bases and the J gene end by 8 bases; junction bases not matched to a gene: 7. The CDR3 is 15 amino acids. Here the CDR3 reads CASSQFPTGGDTIYF. As DNA, the CDR3 is TGCGCCAGCAGCCAATTTCCGACAGGGGGGGACACCATATATTTT.

The chain recombines TRBV29-1 with TRBJ1-5; the D gene is possibly TRBD1 (5 bases). CDR1 and CDR2 from the germline V gene are SQVTM and ANQGSEA. This CDR3 region has 15 residues. V was clipped by 7 bases and J by 2 bases, with 18 bases between them. The CDR3 spells CSGQPGREGNQPQHF. The CDR3 DNA follows: TGCAGCGGTCAGCCGGGACGGGAGGGCAATCAGCCCCAGCATTTT.

The V gene is TRBV2, the J gene TRBJ2-1, with TRBD2 identical over 8 bases. Per germline, CDR1 SNHLY and CDR2 FYNNEI. V gave up 4 bases and J gave up 15 bases; unmatched junction bases: 11. This CDR3 has 13 residues. Here the CDR3 DNA reads TGTGCCAGCAGTGCGGGACTAGGGGTTCAAGTGTTCTTC. This codes for CASSAGLGVQVFF.

The CDR3 here is CASSVQAAYNEQFF. DNA for the CDR3: TGTGCCAGCAGTGTACAGGCCGCGTACAATGAGCAGTTCTTC. The chain has TRBV6-1 and TRBJ2-1; maybe TRBD1 (5 bases). V lost 4 bases and J 4 bases, leaving 11 bases between the germline ends. This CDR3 contains 14 residues. Germline CDR1 is MNHNS and CDR2 is SASEGT.

As concerns this clone: A read error is likely, as this CDR3 ends without the conserved phenylalanine or tryptophan. The chain has TRBV10-3 and TRBJ1-1, with 7 bases matching TRBD1. The germline CDR1 and CDR2 sequences are ENHRY and SYGVKD. Unmatched junction bases numbered 9, after V lost 6 bases and J lost 2 bases. The CDR3 is 15 amino acids. The CDR3 coding sequence is TGTGCCATCAGCTCCTCCCGGGACAGTAACACTGAAGCTTTCGTT. Its protein product is CAISSSRDSNTEAFV.

This clone was recorded a few times. The genes are TRBV28 and TRBJ1-3; a weak D match, TRBD1 (5 bases). CDR3 length: 15 residues. The V and J ends lost 3 bases and 0 bases respectively, with 9 bases between them. Germline lookup yields CDR1 MDHEN and CDR2 SYDVKM. CDR3 DNA: TGTGCCAGCAGTTTGACAGCACTCTCTGGAAACACCATATATTTT. Protein product: CASSLTALSGNTIYF.

The chain uses TRBV7-2 and TRBJ1-2, with D unresolved. The germline V and J ends were trimmed by 2 bases and 8 bases, with 15 bases remaining between them. The CDR3 totals 14 residues. Germline V gene data show CDR1 as SGHTA and CDR2 as FQGNSA. Written as DNA, the CDR3 is TGTGCCAGCAGCTTACCCGGACGGAGAGGGGGCTACACCTTC. This gives the protein CASSLPGRRGGYTF.

The J gene is TRBJ2-3, the V gene TRBV30, with 9 bases that match TRBD2. V trimming: 2 bases; J trimming: 5 bases; junction bases outside the gene matches: 11. The CDR3 contains 16 residues. Looked up from germline, CDR1 is GTSNPN and CDR2 is SVGIG (reference sequence). CDR3 coding DNA: TGTGCCTGGAGTCCCCTAGCGGGGTTTGGTGGAGATACGCAGTATTTT. Amino acid sequence: CAWSPLAGFGGDTQYF.

This clone has only one observation. V gene TRBV11-2 combines with J gene TRBJ2-3, with TRBD1 matching over 11 bases. Per germline, CDR1 SGHAT and CDR2 FQNNGV. This CDR3 comprises 18 residues. The V gene end was trimmed by 4 bases and the J gene end by 3 bases; junction bases not matched to a gene: 12. The chain's CDR3 is CASSSLKDRGRETDTQYF. Here the CDR3 DNA reads TGTGCCAGCAGCTCGCTTAAGGACAGGGGGCGCGAAACAGATACGCAGTATTTT.

This sequence joins TRBV7-9 and TRBJ2-5; TRBD2 is a possible D gene (5 bases). V was shortened by 5 bases and J by 3 bases, with 10 bases between the two germline ends. CDR1 and CDR2 (germline): SEHNR, FQNEAQ (reference sequence). This CDR3 is 13 amino acids long. Here the CDR3 DNA reads TGTGCCAGCAGCGACGGACTGGAAGAGACCCAGTACTTC. Protein product: CASSDGLEETQYF.

This chain connects TRBV30 to TRBJ1-5; tentative D call: TRBD1 (6 bases). CDR1 GTSNPN and CDR2 SVGIG come from the germline V gene (reference sequence). This CDR3 comprises 13 residues. Trimming left V 4 bases short and J 3 bases short, with 10 bases between. CDR3 bases: TGTGCCTGGAACAGGGTGTACAATCAGCCCCAGCATTTT. This encodes CAWNRVYNQPQHF.

In this sample, this clone turned up a few times. This sequence joins TRBV5-1 and TRBJ2-7, with TRBD1 matching over 8 bases. The germline gives CDR1 SGHRS, CDR2 YFSETQ. V lost 0 bases to trimming and J lost 5 bases; unmatched junction nucleotides: 4. The CDR3 has 14 residues. CDR3 loop: CASSLGQGADEQYF. CDR3 bases: TGCGCCAGCAGCTTGGGGCAGGGGGCCGACGAGCAGTACTTC.

The chain recombines TRBV7-2 with TRBJ1-5; D may be TRBD1 (6 bases). CDR3 size: 15 residues. The V and J ends lost 1 base and 7 bases respectively, with 14 bases between them. Per the germline V gene, CDR1 is SGHTA and CDR2 is FQGNSA. The CDR3 DNA is TGTGCCAGCAGCTTAGGCCAGGGGATGGGACAGCCCCAGCATTTT. Protein product: CASSLGQGMGQPQHF.

The J gene is TRBJ1-5, the V gene TRBV7-8; possibly TRBD1 for D (6 bases). Trimming removed 5 bases from V and 5 bases from J, with 13 bases in between. The CDR3 runs to 14 residues. CDR1 and CDR2 from the germline V gene are SGHVS and FQNEAQ. The CDR3 DNA reads TGTGCCAGCAGCCTCGGGGGGGGCTATCAGCCCCAGCATTTT. Encoded protein: CASSLGGGYQPQHF.

J is TRBJ2-5 and V is TRBV9; D is unresolved. The V and J ends lost 0 bases and 2 bases respectively, with 8 bases between them. From germline, CDR1 is SGDLS and CDR2 YYNGEE. This CDR3 has 14 residues. Here the CDR3 DNA reads TGTGCCAGCAGCGTAGGAAGCTTACAAGAGACCCAGTACTTC. Translation gives CASSVGSLQETQYF.

The chain has TRBV4-1 and TRBJ2-7, with TRBD1 as a possible D gene (5 bases). The CDR3 is made up of 15 amino acids. The germline V gene encodes CDR1 MGHRA and CDR2 YSYEKL. V was shortened by 2 bases and J by 2 bases, with 13 bases between the two germline ends. Written as DNA, the CDR3 is TGCGCCAGCAGCCAAACGGACATCCACCCCTACGAGCAGTACTTC. This encodes CASSQTDIHPYEQYF.

The DNA of the CDR3 is TGTGCCAGCAGTTGGTACAGGGGTCCGTACGAGCAGTACGTC. Its translation is CASSWYRGPYEQYV. The chain is built from TRBV5-8 and TRBJ2-7; 7 positions match TRBD1. Germline-derived CDR1 and CDR2 are SGHTS and YDEGEE. CDR3 size: 14 residues. The V gene end was trimmed by 5 bases and the J gene end by 4 bases; junction bases not matched to a gene: 9.

This chain uses TRBV7-9 with TRBJ2-7; TRBD1 might be the D (6 bases). Germline V gene sequence: CDR1 SEHNR, CDR2 FQNEAQ (reference sequence). V was cut by 5 bases and J by 8 bases, with 13 bases left in between. CDR3 length: 12 amino acids. The CDR3 is CASSPGDRKQYF. The CDR3 DNA reads TGTGCCAGCAGCCCAGGGGACCGGAAGCAGTACTTC.

This chain uses TRBV5-1 with TRBJ2-1; 15 positions match TRBD2. Germline V gives CDR1 SGHRS, CDR2 YFSETQ. The CDR3 has 17 amino acids. The V segment lost 6 bases and the J segment 0 bases; nucleotides outside the gene matches: 4. Written as DNA, the CDR3 is TGCGCCAGCACCGGACTAGCGGGAGGGGTCTCCTACAATGAGCAGTTCTTC. It translates to CASTGLAGGVSYNEQFF.

This clone occurred a few times. The chain combines TRBV30 with TRBJ1-2, with unresolved D. CDR3 length: 11 residues. V was cut by 0 bases and J by 7 bases, with 6 bases left in between. Germline assignment: CDR1 GTSNPN and CDR2 SVGIG (reference sequence). CDR3 coding DNA: TGTGCCTGGAGTGTATACGGTGGCTACACCTTC. Translation gives CAWSVYGGYTF.

The V and J genes are TRBV5-1 and TRBJ2-1; weak D call: TRBD2 (6 bases). The CDR3 runs to 14 residues. Trimming took off 4 bases at V and 8 bases at J, with 16 bases between the two ends. Germline V CDR1 and CDR2: SGHRS, YFSETQ. This CDR3 reads CASSVVGRGHEQFF. DNA for the CDR3: TGCGCCAGCAGCGTCGTTGGGCGGGGTCATGAGCAGTTCTTC.

The chain is built from TRBV5-5 and TRBJ1-2; TRBD1 might be the D (5 bases). V lost 0 bases and J lost 3, with 15 bases in between. CDR1 and CDR2 (germline): SGHKS, YYEKEE (reference sequence). CDR3 length: 16 residues. CDR3 DNA: TGTGCCAGCAGCTTGGAAGGGATCAGGGCTGACTATGGCTACACCTTC. Its protein is CASSLEGIRADYGYTF.

The CDR3, as DNA: TGTGCCGCACGACTATCTAGGTACGAGCAGTACTTC. Its translation is CAARLSRYEQYF. The genes are TRBV30 and TRBJ2-7, with D possibly being TRBD2 (5 bases). This CDR3 has 12 residues. Germline CDR1 is GTSNPN and CDR2 is SVGIG (reference sequence). With 8 bases removed from V and 4 bases from J, the gap between germline ends came to 15 bases.

Points on this clone: An end of the junction does not agree with germline; a read error may underlie this. V is TRBV7-7 and J is TRBJ2-2; D possibly uses TRBD1 or TRBD2 (5 bases each). CDR1 SSHAT and CDR2 FNYEAQ come from the germline V gene (reference sequence). The CDR3 extends over 16 amino acids. CDR3 in amino acids: CASSLAWSPGTGELFF. Written as DNA, the CDR3 is TGTGCTAGCAGCTTAGCGTGGTCTCCAGGGACCGGGGAGCTGTTTTTT.